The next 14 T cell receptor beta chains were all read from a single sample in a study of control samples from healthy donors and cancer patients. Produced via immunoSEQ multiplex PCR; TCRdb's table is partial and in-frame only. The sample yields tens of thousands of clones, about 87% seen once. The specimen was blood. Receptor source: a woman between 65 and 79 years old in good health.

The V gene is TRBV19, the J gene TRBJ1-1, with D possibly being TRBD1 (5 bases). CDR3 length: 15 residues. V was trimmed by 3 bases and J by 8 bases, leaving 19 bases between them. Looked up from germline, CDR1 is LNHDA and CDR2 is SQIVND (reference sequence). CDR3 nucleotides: TGTGCCAGTAGTATGGGGGACCCTAGGTTAGCGGAAGCTTTCTTT. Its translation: CASSMGDPRLAEAFF.

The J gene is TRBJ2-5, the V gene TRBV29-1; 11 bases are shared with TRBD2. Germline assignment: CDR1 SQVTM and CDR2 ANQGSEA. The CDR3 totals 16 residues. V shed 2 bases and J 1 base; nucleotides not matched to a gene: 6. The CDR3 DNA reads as TGCAGCGTTGAATTATCTAGCGGGGGGCCCCAAGAGACCCAGTACTTC. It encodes CSVELSSGGPQETQYF.

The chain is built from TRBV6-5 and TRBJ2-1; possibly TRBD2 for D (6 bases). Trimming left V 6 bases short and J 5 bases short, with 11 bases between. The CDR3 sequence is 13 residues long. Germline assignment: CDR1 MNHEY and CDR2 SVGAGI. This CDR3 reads CASSAGLDNEQFF. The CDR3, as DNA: TGTGCCAGCAGCGCGGGACTCGACAATGAGCAGTTCTTC.

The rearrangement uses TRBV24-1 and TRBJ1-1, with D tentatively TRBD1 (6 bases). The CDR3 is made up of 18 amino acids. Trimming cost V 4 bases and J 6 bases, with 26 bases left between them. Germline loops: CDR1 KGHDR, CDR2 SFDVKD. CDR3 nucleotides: TGTGCCACCAGTGACCTTCTTCCGGGACACCAGGATCCCCCTGAAGCTTTCTTT. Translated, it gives CATSDLLPGHQDPPEAFF.

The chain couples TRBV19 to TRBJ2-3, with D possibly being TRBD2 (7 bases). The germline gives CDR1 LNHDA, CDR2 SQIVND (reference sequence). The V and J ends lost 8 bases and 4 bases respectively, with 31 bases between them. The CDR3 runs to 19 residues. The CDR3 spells CASAPLLGRGGGPSDTQYF. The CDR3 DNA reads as TGTGCCAGTGCCCCACTCTTGGGGAGAGGGGGAGGGCCGTCAGATACGCAGTATTTT. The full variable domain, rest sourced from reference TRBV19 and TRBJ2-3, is DGGITQSPKYLFRKEGQNVTLSCEQNLNHDAMYWYRQDPGQGLRLIYYSQIVNDFQKGDIAEGYSVSREKKESFPLTVTSAQKNPTAFYLCASAPLLGRGGGPSDTQYFGPGTRLTVL.

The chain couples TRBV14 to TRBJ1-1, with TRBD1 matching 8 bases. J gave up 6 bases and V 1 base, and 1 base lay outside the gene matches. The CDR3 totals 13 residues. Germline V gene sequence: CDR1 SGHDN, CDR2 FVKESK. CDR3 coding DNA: TGTGCCAGCAGCCAAGTGGGACAGGCTGAAGCTTTCTTT. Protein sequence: CASSQVGQAEAFF.

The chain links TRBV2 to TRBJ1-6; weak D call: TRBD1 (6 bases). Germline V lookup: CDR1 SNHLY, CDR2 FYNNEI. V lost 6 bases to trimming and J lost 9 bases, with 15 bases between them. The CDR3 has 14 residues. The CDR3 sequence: CASRLTGQGSPLHF. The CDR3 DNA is TGTGCCAGCAGGTTAACAGGGCAGGGTTCACCCCTCCACTTT.

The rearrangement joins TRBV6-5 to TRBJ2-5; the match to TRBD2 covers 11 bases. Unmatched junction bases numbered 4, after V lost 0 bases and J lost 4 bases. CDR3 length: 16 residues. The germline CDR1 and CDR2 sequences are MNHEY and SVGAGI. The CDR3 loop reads CASSYSNSGRGETQYF. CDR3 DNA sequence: TGTGCCAGCAGTTACTCCAATAGCGGGAGGGGAGAGACCCAGTACTTC.

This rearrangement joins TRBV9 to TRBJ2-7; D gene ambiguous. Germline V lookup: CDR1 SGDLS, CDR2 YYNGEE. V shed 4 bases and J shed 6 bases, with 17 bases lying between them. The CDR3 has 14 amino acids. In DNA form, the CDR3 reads TGTGCCAGCAGCCCTAGGAGAGACCGGGTCGAGCAGTACTTC. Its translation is CASSPRRDRVEQYF.

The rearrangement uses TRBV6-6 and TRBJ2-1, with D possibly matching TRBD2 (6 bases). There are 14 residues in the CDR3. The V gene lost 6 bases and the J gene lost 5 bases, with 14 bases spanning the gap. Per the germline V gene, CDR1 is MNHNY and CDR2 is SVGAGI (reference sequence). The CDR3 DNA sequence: TGTGCCAGCAGGACCGGGACTCCGAACAATGAGCAGTTCTTC. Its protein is CASRTGTPNNEQFF.

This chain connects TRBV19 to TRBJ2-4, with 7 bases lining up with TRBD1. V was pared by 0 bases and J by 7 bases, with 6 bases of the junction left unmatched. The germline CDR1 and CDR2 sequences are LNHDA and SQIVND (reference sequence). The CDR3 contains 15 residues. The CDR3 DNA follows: TGTGCCAGTAGTATAGATCCCGCCAGGGGGAACATTCAGTACTTC. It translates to CASSIDPARGNIQYF.

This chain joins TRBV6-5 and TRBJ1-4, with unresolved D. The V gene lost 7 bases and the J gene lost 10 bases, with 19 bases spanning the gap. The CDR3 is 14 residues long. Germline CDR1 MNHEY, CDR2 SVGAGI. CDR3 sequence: CASTSQAWHGKLFF. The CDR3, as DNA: TGTGCCAGCACCTCTCAGGCATGGCACGGAAAACTGTTTTTT.

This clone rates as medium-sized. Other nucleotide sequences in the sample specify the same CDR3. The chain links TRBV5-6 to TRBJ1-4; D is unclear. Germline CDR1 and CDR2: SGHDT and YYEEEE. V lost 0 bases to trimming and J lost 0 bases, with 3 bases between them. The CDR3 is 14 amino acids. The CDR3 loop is CASSLVATNEKLFF. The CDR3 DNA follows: TGTGCCAGCAGCTTGGTGGCAACTAATGAAAAACTGTTTTTT.

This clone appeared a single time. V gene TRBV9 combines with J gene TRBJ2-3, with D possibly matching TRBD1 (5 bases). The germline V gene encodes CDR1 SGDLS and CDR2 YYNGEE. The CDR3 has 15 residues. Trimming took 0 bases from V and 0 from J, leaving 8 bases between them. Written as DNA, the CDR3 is TGTGCCAGCAGCGTAGCTGGGGCGAGCACAGATACGCAGTATTTT. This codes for CASSVAGASTDTQYF.